This TCR beta chain comes out of a study of sequential checkpoint blockade in melanoma. The table came from immunoSEQ multiplex PCR; TCRdb's copy has only in-frame clones and leaves some out. The data show some 3,500 clones, 17% seen once. The CDR3 totals 15 residues. Trimming at V came to 6 bases and at J to 7 bases, leaving 7 bases not matched to a gene. The germline V gene has CDR1 MNHGY and CDR2 SAAAGT. Treatment denoted: randomized to nivolumab then ipilimumab (arm A) or the reverse (arm B). This specimen consisted of tumor tissue (inferred from file names), obtained from a patient given nivolumab and ipilimumab in sequence. This chain uses TRBV6-8 with TRBJ1-6; 9 bases align to TRBD1. The sequence derives from a human donor with melanoma. Written as DNA, the CDR3 is TGTGCCAGCAGACTTCGGGACAGGGTGAATTCACCCCTCCACTTT. It translates to CASRLRDRVNSPLHF.